This TCR beta chain was documented in a study of blood T cell repertoires in COVID-19. Study overall: The analysed material was cDNA or gDNA that came from T cells, B-cell-depleted T cells, or PBMCs.

J was trimmed by 2 bases and V by 4 bases; bases with no gene match: 3. The CDR3 sequence is 15 residues long. Germline CDR1 reads SGHTA; CDR2 reads FQGNSA. TCRdb keeps only in-frame clones here, not all; method: immunoSEQ multiplex PCR. Among about 140,000 clones listed, roughly 86% were seen once. Sequencing was carried out using peripheral blood. This chain connects TRBV7-2 to TRBJ2-1, with 9 positions matching TRBD1. The receptor's source is a man aged 45 to 65 with active or convalescent COVID-19. This CDR3 reads CASSSGQGPYNEQFF. Here the CDR3 DNA reads TGTGCCAGCAGCTCCGGACAGGGGCCCTACAATGAGCAGTTCTTC.